This entry concerns a single TCR beta chain. This clonotype was seen at least ten times. Its antigen has not been determined. No qualities accompany the bases; no much larger clone lies one base away. The TCR beta CDR3 regions were amplified from RNA transcripts. The first round of RT-PCR for the TCR CDR3 was performed with the HTBI primer set and the Qiagen OneStep RT-PCR kit. A second multiplex PCR round built the libraries, followed by size selection and purification. Paired-end sequencing of the libraries was performed with 100 bp reads on an Illumina HiSeq2000. The authors processed their data as follows. SOAPnuke was used to process the raw data, with reads discarded if the reads contained adapters or uncalled bases, had a mean Phred below 15, or lacked an exact constant-primer or identifier match. High-quality paired reads were merged with COPE v1.2.5, and unique nucleotide sequences were defined as clonotypes. Clonotypes were aligned to IMGT TRBV, TRBD and TRBJ reference segments using MiTCR v1.1. Only V-J combinations with frequency above 0.0001, covering roughly 99% of repertoires, were analysed. The TCS score was defined as F50 (clonal expansion) divided by E x V (chaos), with BLOSUM62-based TCRdist calculated between CDR3 peptides within each V-J. Welch's t-statistics and random forest reduced some 510 V-J features to some 14, which were used in a naive Bayes classifier (R e1071). TCRdb reprocessed the public reads (quality trimming at Q25 with fastp, clone calling with MiXCR) and kept in-frame beta chains. Every CDR3 protein is listed once, alongside the most common genes and DNA of its rows. The V and J calls here are based on TCRdb, not the publication. Recorded for this sample are 280,000 or so distinct CDR3 sequences; around 25% of them occurred a single time. The top ten hold approximately 25% of the sample.

Hyperthyroidism patients were newly diagnosed, had a disease duration of under 2 months, and were aged 18 to 65 years. Exclusion was applied to patients with uncontrolled infections, other autoimmune diseases, pregnancy or lactation. Diagnoses were established on the basis of clinical symptoms, serum thyroxine and TRAb, thyroid ultrasound, and orbital computed tomography. For progressor patients, blood was drawn at the first diagnosis of hyperthyroidism, before any ophthalmopathy symptoms had appeared. Ficoll-Paque density gradient centrifugation was used to isolate PBMCs from about 9.4 ml of fresh peripheral blood. Progressor patients were first diagnosed with Graves' hyperthyroidism and then developed ophthalmopathy during follow-up. Total RNA was extracted using Trizol reagent, and RNA quality was assessed on an Agilent 2100 Bioanalyzer. The entry originates in a study of T cells in Graves' hyperthyroidism and ophthalmopathy (dated by TCRdb to between 2019 and 2020). Regarding the research as a whole: Peripheral blood samples were taken at initial diagnosis, before any treatment was given. TCR V-J signatures able to tell the groups apart were searched for in a discovery cohort of 95 to 100 patients, of whom 43 had Graves' ophthalmopathy and 57 had stable Graves' hyperthyroidism. Prospective prediction of ophthalmopathy was tested in an independent validation cohort of 18 to 20 hyperthyroidism patients and 15 to 17 patients who later progressed to ophthalmopathy. The 75 to 100 discovery patients were randomly split 7:3 into training and test sets. In addition, the study compared T-cell repertoires in thyroid tissue and in blood from roughly 6 Graves' hyperthyroidism patients. After blood sampling, hyperthyroidism patients were treated with methimazole at a starting dose of 30 mg daily, and ophthalmopathy patients were treated with high-dose intravenous methylprednisolone. According to the paper, TCR Vbeta CDR3 sequencing was carried out on approximately 140 peripheral blood samples, which came from 40 to 45 ophthalmopathy, around 74 hyperthyroidism and approximately 17 progressor patients. The research as a whole found: Blood samples also contained most of the expanded thyroid clonotypes (frequency above 0.001), which suggests that blood repertoires may reflect thyroid immune responses. In cross-validation, a model built on a 13 V-J signature told ophthalmopathy apart from stable hyperthyroidism with over 85% sensitivity and 81% to 82% specificity, and in testing the same model reached 80%/75%. In validation, progression to ophthalmopathy was predicted by the model with 70.59% sensitivity and roughly 76% specificity, a median of about 6 months before onset. No statistical method was used to set the sample size in advance, and investigators knew the group allocation.

The CDR3 goes from the cysteine to the phenylalanine over 14 residues. The retained sequence is limited to the CDR3, 42 bases, with the frame set at the first base. V gives up 5 bases and J gives up 7 bases, and the segment between their germline ends measures 17 bases. CDR1 and CDR2 are read off the germline V gene (reference sequence) as LNHDA and SQIVND. The rearrangement combines TRBV19 with TRBJ1-2; the best D guess is TRBD1, with 6 bases matching. This clonotype originated in a man in his forties with Graves' hyperthyroidism that later progressed to Graves' ophthalmopathy. The sequencing input was blood. The CDR3 in this case is CASSASGGARGYTF. The nucleotide sequence is TGTGCCAGTAGTGCTTCGGGGGGGGCGCGTGGCTACACCTTC.